The 16 T cell receptor beta chains reported below all come from one sample, sequenced in a study of T cells in Graves' hyperthyroidism and ophthalmopathy. There were TCR beta CDR3 regions amplified from RNA transcripts. With the HTBI primer set, the TCR CDR3 went through a first round of RT-PCR. TCRdb re-derived calls from the multiplex PCR reads in MiXCR, one entry per CDR3 protein. The sample holds under 450,000 distinct CDR3 sequences, about 15% seen once. Source material: blood. These receptor sequences come from a woman aged 25 to 39 with Graves' hyperthyroidism that later progressed to Graves' ophthalmopathy.

At least ten counts were recorded for this clonotype. This may be a read error: a much more frequent sequence differs by one nucleotide. The gene calls are TRBV28 and TRBJ1-1, with TRBD1 matching 8 bases. Germline loops: CDR1 MDHEN, CDR2 SYDVKM. After removal of 6 bases from V and 1 base from J, the junction contained 4 bases not matched to a gene. The CDR3 extends over 14 amino acids. The CDR3 DNA reads TGTGCCAGCAGCACGGACAGGGAGAACACTGAAGCTTTCTTT. As protein: CASSTDRENTEAFF. Full variable domain (missing parts from reference TRBV28 and TRBJ1-1): DVKVTQSSRYLVKRTGEKVFLECVQDMDHENMFWYRQDPGLGLRLIYFSYDVKMKEKGDIPEGYSVSREKKERFSLILESASTNQTSMYLCASSTDRENTEAFFGQGTRLTVV.

The sample holds many counts of this clonotype. This chain connects TRBV30 to TRBJ1-5, with D hard to call. The ends were cut back, 0 bases at V and 6 bases at J, with 12 bases in the middle. The germline gives CDR1 GTSNPN, CDR2 SVGIG (reference sequence). The CDR3 has 14 amino acids. The CDR3: CAWSVTRVRQPQHF. CDR3 DNA sequence: TGTGCCTGGAGTGTTACGAGGGTACGTCAGCCCCAGCATTTT. Looking up the rest from reference TRBV30 and TRBJ1-5 gives the full variable domain: SQTIHQWPATLVQPVGSPLSLECTVEGTSNPNLYWYRQAAGRGLQLLFYSVGIGQISSEVPQNLSASRPQDRQFILSSKKLLLSDSGFYLCAWSVTRVRQPQHFGDGTRLSIL.

This clonotype has at least ten counts. The chain has TRBV20-1 and TRBJ1-6; possible D gene TRBD1, 6 bases. The CDR3 extends over 16 amino acids. Between the trimmed V and J ends, which lost 1 base and 0 bases, there was a span of 10 bases. CDR1 and CDR2 (germline): DFQATT, SNEGSKA (reference sequence). The CDR3 DNA sequence: TGCAGTGCTAGAGGGACAGCAAGCTCCTATAATTCACCCCTCCACTTT. Protein sequence: CSARGTASSYNSPLHF.

This chain connects TRBV12-3 or TRBV12-4 to TRBJ1-1; no clear D. CDR3 size: 15 residues. Trimming removed 6 bases at V and 6 bases at J, with 20 bases between. CDR3 sequence: CASRTHLPSEPEAFF. The CDR3 region has the DNA TGTGCCAGCAGGACTCACCTTCCCTCTGAACCTGAAGCTTTCTTT.

V and J are TRBV5-1 and TRBJ2-3, with D uncertain. This CDR3 spans 14 amino acids. Trimming took off 2 bases at V and 0 bases at J, with 7 bases between the two ends. CDR1 is SGHRS, CDR2 YFSETQ, per germline. The CDR3: CASSFIESTDTQYF. CDR3 nucleotides: TGCGCCAGCAGCTTTATTGAGAGCACAGATACGCAGTATTTT.

Many counts were recorded for this clonotype. This chain connects TRBV5-1 to TRBJ1-4; the D gene is possibly TRBD1 (6 bases). The CDR3 runs to 15 residues. V lost 5 bases and J lost 5, with 16 bases in between. The V gene's germline CDR1 is SGHRS and CDR2 YFSETQ. CDR3 loop: CASRSDRFLNEKLFF. CDR3 nucleotides: TGCGCCAGCAGATCCGACAGGTTTTTAAATGAAAAACTGTTTTTT.

This clonotype was found many times. This chain uses TRBV6-1 with TRBJ2-5; D may correspond to TRBD1 or TRBD2 (6 bases each). CDR1 and CDR2 from the germline V gene are MNHNS and SASEGT. This CDR3 has 13 residues. The V and J ends lost 6 bases and 6 bases respectively, with 14 bases between them. The chain's CDR3 is CASRGGMGKTQYF. CDR3 DNA sequence: TGTGCCAGCAGAGGGGGGATGGGAAAGACCCAGTACTTC.

The CDR3 DNA sequence: TGTGCCATCAGTAGTAGCGGGAGTGCCGCAAGTGAGCAGTTCTTC. It codes for CAISSSGSAASEQFF. The chain links TRBV10-3 to TRBJ2-1; 9 bases match TRBD2. This CDR3 is built from 15 residues. J lost 9 bases, V lost 5 bases, and 11 bases had no gene match. CDR1 and CDR2 from the germline V gene are ENHRY and SYGVKD.

The rearrangement joins TRBV6-1 to TRBJ2-7; perhaps TRBD1 as D (5 bases). The CDR3 extends over 14 amino acids. V shed 6 bases and J shed 0 bases, with 12 bases lying between them. Germline loops: CDR1 MNHNS, CDR2 SASEGT. The DNA of the CDR3 is TGTGCCAGCAGCAGTGGACAACACTCCTACGAGCAGTACTTC. Residues: CASSSGQHSYEQYF.

The chain carries TRBV18 and TRBJ2-2; D not resolved. Between the trimmed V and J ends, which lost 3 bases and 0 bases, there was a span of 5 bases. Germline lookup yields CDR1 KGHSH and CDR2 LQKENI. This CDR3 is built from 14 residues. The CDR3 region has the DNA TGTGCCAGCTCACCTAGGTCGAACACCGGGGAGCTGTTTTTT. Its protein product is CASSPRSNTGELFF.

This clonotype came up many times. The V call is TRBV28, the J call TRBJ1-6; tentative D call: TRBD1 (5 bases). This CDR3 contains 15 residues. V lost 4 bases and J lost 2, with 9 bases in between. The germline V gene has CDR1 MDHEN and CDR2 SYDVKM. CDR3 residues: CASSSPGAYNSPLHF. In nucleotides, the CDR3 is TGTGCCAGCAGTTCCCCGGGGGCCTATAATTCACCCCTCCACTTT.

This clonotype was recorded at least ten times. The V call is TRBV15, the J call TRBJ2-4; D uncertain. Trimming pared 0 bases from V and 12 bases from J, leaving 12 bases between. The CDR3 extends over 13 amino acids. Germline CDR1 LNHNV, CDR2 YYDKDF (reference sequence). Here the CDR3 reads CATSRDLEASQYF. CDR3 coding DNA: TGTGCCACCAGCAGAGATCTGGAAGCTAGTCAGTACTTC.

This clonotype was seen ten or more times. The chain combines TRBV3-1 with TRBJ2-2; tentative D call: TRBD2 (6 bases). In germline, CDR1 is LGHDT, CDR2 YNNKEL (reference sequence). V was shortened by 3 bases and J by 1 base, with 9 bases between the two germline ends. The CDR3 spans 15 residues. CDR3 loop: CASSQDYRNTGELFF. CDR3 in DNA: TGTGCCAGCAGCCAGGACTACAGGAACACCGGGGAGCTGTTTTTT.

In this sample, this clonotype turned up many times. The chain carries TRBV12-3 or TRBV12-4 and TRBJ1-2; the match to TRBD1 covers 9 bases. The CDR3 runs to 16 residues. V trimming: 3 bases; J trimming: 3 bases; junction bases outside the gene matches: 8. CDR3 sequence: CASSLRPGQGYYGYTF. The CDR3 DNA reads as TGTGCCAGCAGTTTGCGCCCGGGACAGGGTTACTATGGCTACACCTTC.

This clonotype was counted a few times. The rearrangement uses TRBV12-3 or TRBV12-4 and TRBJ1-6, with TRBD1 matching 10 bases. The CDR3 consists of 15 residues. With 4 bases clipped from V and 14 bases from J, the junction kept 11 bases outside the gene matches. DNA of the CDR3: TGTGCCAGCAGTTCTTCCGGGACAGGGGCCCTGGCCCTCCACTTT. Amino acids: CASSSSGTGALALHF.

The sample holds many counts of this clonotype. This chain connects TRBV15 to TRBJ2-5, with TRBD1 as a possible D gene (6 bases). The V end lost 2 bases, the J end lost 5 bases, and 15 bases lay between the germline ends. CDR1 and CDR2 from the germline V gene are LNHNV and YYDKDF (reference sequence). The CDR3 totals 15 residues. CDR3 sequence: CATSRYRASGETQYF. The CDR3 DNA reads TGTGCCACCAGCAGATACAGGGCCTCCGGGGAGACCCAGTACTTC.